These T cell receptor beta chains were read from a single sample in a study of brain T cells in children with intractable seizures. Using immunoSEQ multiplex PCR, the repertoire was profiled, and TCRdb retains in-frame clones only, with some absent. The sample has about 350,000 clones; 85% to 95% are singletons. The sample consisted of peripheral blood, taken more than 4 months after surgery. Receptors were obtained from a boy younger than two with tuberous sclerosis and intractable seizures. Each CDR3 is given with its conserved first and last residue. The D gene is left open where the match is weak. Size is omitted from some rows. Given values are once, few, many or a class for expanded clones.

len	d_gene	abundance	v_gene	j_gene	CDR3aa	CDR3nt
15	.	.	TRBV18	TRBJ1-2	CASSPAYPTDYGYTF	TGTGCCAGCTCACCCGCCTATCCGACAGATTATGGCTACACCTTC
15	.	.	TRBV4-2	TRBJ1-2	CASSQDGKGTYGYTF	TGTGCCAGCAGCCAAGATGGGAAGGGAACCTATGGCTACACCTTC
14	.	.	TRBV5-4	TRBJ1-2	CASSLDQGSYGYTF	TGTGCCAGCAGCTTGGATCAGGGTAGCTATGGCTACACCTTC
14	.	.	TRBV5-4	TRBJ1-2	CASSFRAANYGYTF	TGTGCCAGCAGCTTCAGAGCGGCTAACTATGGCTACACCTTC
13	TRBD1	.	TRBV2	TRBJ1-1	CASTLQGDTEAFF	TGTGCCAGCACCCTGCAGGGGGACACTGAAGCTTTCTTT
13	.	.	TRBV7-2	TRBJ2-1	CASSPGTPWEQFF	TGTGCCAGCAGTCCCGGGACCCCCTGGGAGCAGTTCTTC
14	.	.	TRBV24-1	TRBJ2-7	CATSDGLLTYEQYF	TGTGCCACCAGTGACGGACTTCTTACCTACGAGCAGTACTTC
12	.	.	TRBV7-8	TRBJ2-1	CASSLPANEQFF	TGTGCCAGCAGCTTGCCCGCAAATGAGCAGTTCTTC
16	.	.	TRBV30	TRBJ1-4	CAWSRMFLQGPEKLFF	TGTGCCTGGTCCCGGATGTTTCTCCAGGGCCCTGAAAAACTGTTTTTT
17	TRBD1	.	TRBV9	TRBJ2-7	CASSVGDSGQGGYEQYF	TGTGCCAGCAGCGTAGGGGACTCGGGACAGGGGGGCTACGAGCAGTACTTC
14	.	.	TRBV24-1	TRBJ1-5	CATSDFRENQPQHF	TGTGCCACCAGTGATTTCAGGGAAAATCAGCCCCAGCATTTT
14	.	.	TRBV7-8	TRBJ2-7	CASSKGTTPYEQYF	TGTGCCAGCAGCAAAGGTACAACCCCCTACGAGCAGTACTTC
16	.	.	TRBV6-1	TRBJ2-1	CASSESIDRQYNEQFF	TGTGCCAGCAGTGAATCGATAGACCGACAGTACAATGAGCAGTTCTTC
15	TRBD2	.	TRBV19	TRBJ2-1	CASSPGTSGYNEQFF	TGTGCCAGTAGTCCCGGGACTAGCGGGTACAATGAGCAGTTCTTC
18	.	.	TRBV11-2	TRBJ1-6	CASSHEGLPSSYNSPLHF	TGTGCCAGCAGCCATGAGGGTTTACCTAGCTCCTATAATTCACCCCTCCACTTT
13	.	once	TRBV15	TRBJ2-7	CATSRLVVNEQYF	TGTGCCACCAGCAGACTAGTTGTAAACGAGCAGTACTTC
17	.	.	TRBV7-9	TRBJ1-2	CASSGQGPGPLNYGYTF	TGTGCCAGCAGCGGGCAGGGGCCCGGGCCCCTTAACTATGGCTACACCTTC
14	.	.	TRBV27	TRBJ1-1	CASSLLGQNTEAFF	TGTGCCAGCAGTTTATTAGGACAGAACACTGAAGCTTTCTTT
15	TRBD2	.	TRBV3-1/TRBV3-2	TRBJ2-7	CASSQDSGSGYEQYF	TGTGCCAGCAGCCAAGATAGCGGGAGCGGGTACGAGCAGTACTTC
16	.	.	TRBV2	TRBJ1-1	CASSERLGRVNTEAFF	TGTGCCAGCAGTGAAAGGTTGGGCCGGGTGAACACTGAAGCTTTCTTT
10	.	.	TRBV20-1	TRBJ2-3	CSARRDTQYF	TGCAGTGCTCGTCGAGATACGCAGTATTTT
12	.	.	TRBV19	TRBJ2-2	CASTKGAGELFF	TGTGCCAGTACCAAGGGGGCCGGGGAGCTGTTTTTT
15	.	.	TRBV12-5	TRBJ1-6	CASGLGTAHNSPLHF	TGTGCTAGTGGTTTGGGGACAGCCCATAATTCACCCCTCCACTTT
18	.	.	TRBV3-1/TRBV3-2	TRBJ2-2	CASSHPRKSYTNTGELFF	TGTGCCAGCAGCCATCCTCGAAAATCATACACGAACACCGGGGAGCTGTTTTTT
15	.	.	TRBV6-6	TRBJ2-7	CASSYGPARNYEQYF	TGTGCCAGCAGTTACGGACCCGCAAGAAACTACGAGCAGTACTTC
16	.	.	TRBV4-1	TRBJ1-1	CASSPFTGRGGTEAFF	TGCGCCAGCAGCCCGTTCACAGGGAGAGGGGGCACTGAAGCTTTCTTT
14	.	.	TRBV9	TRBJ1-6	CASTTGGGNSPLHF	TGTGCCAGCACCACGGGGGGCGGTAATTCACCCCTCCACTTT
14	TRBD1	once	TRBV7-9	TRBJ1-1	CASSSTGGNTEAFF	TGTGCCAGCAGCTCGACAGGGGGGAACACTGAAGCTTTCTTT
15	TRBD2	once	TRBV24-1	TRBJ2-3	CATSFGGADTDTQYF	TGTGCCACCAGTTTCGGGGGGGCTGACACAGATACGCAGTATTTT
15	.	.	TRBV4-1	TRBJ1-5	CASSQVEGSNQPQHF	TGCGCCAGCAGCCAAGTGGAGGGTAGCAATCAGCCCCAGCATTTT
14	.	.	TRBV7-9	TRBJ2-5	CAGETGQSQETQYF	TGTGCCGGAGAGACCGGACAGTCCCAAGAGACCCAGTACTTC